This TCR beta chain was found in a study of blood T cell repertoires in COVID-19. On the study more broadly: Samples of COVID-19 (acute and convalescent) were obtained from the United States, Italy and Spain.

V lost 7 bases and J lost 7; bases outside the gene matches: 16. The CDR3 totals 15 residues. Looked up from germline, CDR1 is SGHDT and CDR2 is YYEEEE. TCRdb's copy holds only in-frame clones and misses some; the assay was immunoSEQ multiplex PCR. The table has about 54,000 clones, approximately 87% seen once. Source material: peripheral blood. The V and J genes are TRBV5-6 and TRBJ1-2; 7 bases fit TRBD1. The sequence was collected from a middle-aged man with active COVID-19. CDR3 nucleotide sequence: TGTGCCAGCCACACTACAGGGGTAGCCCGTGCTGGCTACACCTTC. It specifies CASHTTGVARAGYTF.